These T cell receptor beta chains were read from a single sample in a study of patients and donors after allogeneic stem cell transplantation. MiXCR, run by TCRdb on the RT-PCR reads, gives a single entry per CDR3 protein. The data show 390,000 or so distinct CDR3 sequences, with 15% to 20% seen just once and roughly 7.2% held by the top ten. Sequenced sample: blood, either unsorted or a sorted T cell fraction (not recorded which). These receptor sequences come from a human donor who was either an allogeneic HSCT recipient or a stem cell or donor lymphocyte infusion donor (not recorded which). It is not recorded whose cells these are; they may come from a transplant donor. The CDR3 runs from the conserved cysteine through the conserved F or W. D genes are given only for firm matches. Clone sizes are given selectively: once, few, many, or a class where the clone is expanded.

J gene: TRBJ2-4
V gene: TRBV15
D gene: TRBD2
clone size: few
CDR3 DNA: TGTGCCACCAGCAGAGATTGGTTAAGCGGGAGGGCCAAAAACATTCAGTACTTC
CDR3 protein: CATSRDWLSGRAKNIQYF

J gene: TRBJ2-2
V gene: TRBV10-3
D gene: NA
clone size: many
CDR3 DNA: TGTGCCATCAGTGAGTCGGGCGGGGAGCTGTTTTTT
CDR3 protein: CAISESGGELFF

J gene: TRBJ2-5
V gene: TRBV11-3
D gene: NA
clone size: few
CDR3 DNA: TGTGCCAGCAGCTTAGATCTCGGAGAGACCCAGTACTTC
CDR3 protein: CASSLDLGETQYF

J gene: TRBJ2-5
V gene: TRBV4-2
D gene: NA
clone size: few
CDR3 DNA: TGTGCCAGCAGCCAAGTTCCAGAGACCCAGTACTTC
CDR3 protein: CASSQVPETQYF

J gene: TRBJ2-5
V gene: TRBV19
D gene: NA
clone size: few
CDR3 DNA: TGTGCCAGTAGTACAGACGAAGAGACCCAGTACTTC
CDR3 protein: CASSTDEETQYF

J gene: TRBJ1-1
V gene: TRBV5-1
D gene: NA
clone size: few
CDR3 DNA: TGCGCCAGCAGCATCAGACAGGTAGGAACTGAAGCTTTCTTT
CDR3 protein: CASSIRQVGTEAFF

J gene: TRBJ2-3
V gene: TRBV20-1
D gene: NA
clone size: NA
CDR3 DNA: TGCAGTGCTAGATCCACCGGTGGACATCGCACAGATACGCAGTATTTT
CDR3 protein: CSARSTGGHRTDTQYF

J gene: TRBJ1-1
V gene: TRBV29-1
D gene: NA
clone size: few
CDR3 DNA: TGCAGCGTTGAAGCGGGTAGGAACACTGAAGCTTTCTTT
CDR3 protein: CSVEAGRNTEAFF

J gene: TRBJ1-1
V gene: TRBV3-1
D gene: TRBD1
clone size: NA
CDR3 DNA: TGTGCCAGCAGCCAAGATGCCGTCAGGGGGAGGTTGAACACTGAAGCTTTCTTT
CDR3 protein: CASSQDAVRGRLNTEAFF

J gene: TRBJ2-7
V gene: TRBV7-8
D gene: TRBD2
clone size: few
CDR3 DNA: TGTGCCAGCAGCTTATTGGGGGGGAAGTCCTACGAGCAGTACTTC
CDR3 protein: CASSLLGGKSYEQYF

J gene: TRBJ2-7
V gene: TRBV20-1
D gene: NA
clone size: NA
CDR3 DNA: TGCAGTGCTAGAGACGCCGGGACTCCCCGTGACGCCGGGCAGTACTTC
CDR3 protein: CSARDAGTPRDAGQYF

J gene: TRBJ1-5
V gene: TRBV24-1
D gene: NA
clone size: few
CDR3 DNA: TGTGCCACCAGTTACTACAGGGTAAGGAATCAGCCCCAGCATTTT
CDR3 protein: CATSYYRVRNQPQHF

J gene: TRBJ1-4
V gene: TRBV7-9
D gene: NA
clone size: NA
CDR3 DNA: TGTGCCAGCAGCTTAGAGTGGTCAAACGTAAATGAAAAACTGTTTTTT
CDR3 protein: CASSLEWSNVNEKLFF

J gene: TRBJ1-1
V gene: TRBV29-1
D gene: NA
clone size: many
CDR3 DNA: TGCAGCGTTGAACAGAGGGCGGGCACTGAAGCTTTCTTT
CDR3 protein: CSVEQRAGTEAFF

J gene: TRBJ1-2
V gene: TRBV4-1
D gene: NA
clone size: NA
CDR3 DNA: TGCGCCAGCAGCCAAGTGGCAGTCCAGTACTATGGCTACACCTTC
CDR3 protein: CASSQVAVQYYGYTF

J gene: TRBJ1-2
V gene: TRBV7-3
D gene: NA
clone size: NA
CDR3 DNA: TGTGCCAGCAGCCCCCGGGACACCCTCGGGCACTATGGCTACACCTTC
CDR3 protein: CASSPRDTLGHYGYTF

J gene: TRBJ2-3
V gene: TRBV10-3
D gene: TRBD2
clone size: few
CDR3 DNA: TGTGCCATCACCCTCGGGACTAGTGGAGATACGCAGTATTTT
CDR3 protein: CAITLGTSGDTQYF

J gene: TRBJ2-3
V gene: TRBV7-2
D gene: NA
clone size: few
CDR3 DNA: TGTGCCAGCAGCTTAGTGACGGGCGATACGCAGTATTTT
CDR3 protein: CASSLVTGDTQYF

J gene: TRBJ1-2
V gene: TRBV20-1
D gene: NA
clone size: few
CDR3 DNA: TGCAGTGCTAGTCACGGGGCTAACTATGGCTACACCTTC
CDR3 protein: CSASHGANYGYTF

J gene: TRBJ2-3
V gene: TRBV12-3/TRBV12-4
D gene: NA
clone size: many
CDR3 DNA: TGTGCCAGCAGTTTTGACGGAGCCACAGATACGCAGTATTTT
CDR3 protein: CASSFDGATDTQYF

J gene: TRBJ2-7
V gene: TRBV27
D gene: NA
clone size: few
CDR3 DNA: TGTGCCAGCAGTTTATACTCTAACGGGATCGCACCCTACGAGCAGTACTTC
CDR3 protein: CASSLYSNGIAPYEQYF

J gene: TRBJ2-1
V gene: TRBV12-3/TRBV12-4
D gene: NA
clone size: NA
CDR3 DNA: TGTGCCAGCAGCCGGGCCGGTACTAGCTATGACAATGAGCAGTTCTTC
CDR3 protein: CASSRAGTSYDNEQFF

J gene: TRBJ1-1
V gene: TRBV6-5
D gene: NA
clone size: NA
CDR3 DNA: TGTGCCAGCAGTTACGCTCCCGGGCCCCCGAACACTGAAGCTTTCTTT
CDR3 protein: CASSYAPGPPNTEAFF

J gene: TRBJ1-1
V gene: TRBV6-5
D gene: NA
clone size: few
CDR3 DNA: TGTGCCAGCAGTTACTCGAAACTTACGAACACTGAAGCTTTCTTT
CDR3 protein: CASSYSKLTNTEAFF

J gene: TRBJ2-7
V gene: TRBV6-1
D gene: NA
clone size: NA
CDR3 DNA: TGTGCCAGCAGCCCCGGGACCACAACCTACGAGCAGTACTTC
CDR3 protein: CASSPGTTTYEQYF

J gene: TRBJ2-1
V gene: TRBV7-6
D gene: TRBD2
clone size: NA
CDR3 DNA: TGTGCCAGCAGCTTCCCTTCCGGGACTAGCGATTTCGATGAGCAGTTCTTC
CDR3 protein: CASSFPSGTSDFDEQFF

J gene: TRBJ2-7
V gene: TRBV4-1
D gene: TRBD1
clone size: few
CDR3 DNA: TGCGCCAGCAGCCCCTACGGGACAGCCTACGAGCAGTACTTC
CDR3 protein: CASSPYGTAYEQYF

J gene: TRBJ2-7
V gene: TRBV20-1
D gene: TRBD1
clone size: once
CDR3 DNA: TGCAGTGCTAGTGTGACAGGGAATTCCTACGAGCAGTACTTC
CDR3 protein: CSASVTGNSYEQYF

J gene: TRBJ2-3
V gene: TRBV29-1
D gene: NA
clone size: few
CDR3 DNA: TGCAGCGTTGAAGGTACTGTCCAGGGGAGGACAGATACGCAGTATTTT
CDR3 protein: CSVEGTVQGRTDTQYF

J gene: TRBJ2-3
V gene: TRBV5-1
D gene: NA
clone size: few
CDR3 DNA: TGCGCCAGCAGCTTGTATGGGACGCAGGGTACAGATACGCAGTATTTT
CDR3 protein: CASSLYGTQGTDTQYF

J gene: TRBJ1-1
V gene: TRBV20-1
D gene: NA
clone size: few
CDR3 DNA: TGCAGTGCTAGGTTCCCTAAGACCGTGAACACTGAAGCTTTCTTT
CDR3 protein: CSARFPKTVNTEAFF

J gene: TRBJ1-2
V gene: TRBV24-1
D gene: NA
clone size: NA
CDR3 DNA: TGTGCCACCAGTGATACCAGTTATGGCTACACCTTC
CDR3 protein: CATSDTSYGYTF

J gene: TRBJ1-2
V gene: TRBV12-3/TRBV12-4
D gene: NA
clone size: many
CDR3 DNA: TGTGCCAGCAGTCCAGAGCCCGGCTATGGCTACACCTTC
CDR3 protein: CASSPEPGYGYTF

J gene: TRBJ2-1
V gene: TRBV6-1
D gene: TRBD2
clone size: NA
CDR3 DNA: TGTGCCAGCATTCCTAGAGGCGGGAGCTCCTACAATGAGCAGTTCTTC
CDR3 protein: CASIPRGGSSYNEQFF

J gene: TRBJ2-5
V gene: TRBV6-2/TRBV6-3
D gene: NA
clone size: NA
CDR3 DNA: TGTGCCAGCAGGGACCCTCAAGAGACCCAGTACTTC
CDR3 protein: CASRDPQETQYF

J gene: TRBJ2-5
V gene: TRBV29-1
D gene: TRBD1
clone size: NA
CDR3 DNA: TGCAGCGTTCGGACAGGGGTGCGAGAGACCCAGTACTTC
CDR3 protein: CSVRTGVRETQYF

J gene: TRBJ2-1
V gene: TRBV7-9
D gene: NA
clone size: many
CDR3 DNA: TGTGCCAGCAGCAGGACAGACCCCGGGCAGTTCTTC
CDR3 protein: CASSRTDPGQFF

J gene: TRBJ1-5
V gene: TRBV24-1
D gene: NA
clone size: many
CDR3 DNA: TGTGCCACCAGTGACCGGTGGGCGCTTCAGCCCCAGCATTTT
CDR3 protein: CATSDRWALQPQHF

J gene: TRBJ2-2
V gene: TRBV7-9
D gene: NA
clone size: NA
CDR3 DNA: TGTGCCAGCAGCTTGTTAGGGGCTGACTCGACGTTCGGGGAGCTGTTTTTT
CDR3 protein: CASSLLGADSTFGELFF

J gene: TRBJ1-5
V gene: TRBV6-1
D gene: NA
clone size: few
CDR3 DNA: TGTGCCAGCAGTGAAAGAGGATTCAATCAGCCCCAGCATTTT
CDR3 protein: CASSERGFNQPQHF

J gene: TRBJ2-3
V gene: TRBV4-1
D gene: NA
clone size: NA
CDR3 DNA: TGCGCCAGCAGCCAAGCACAGGGCGCTGGTACGCAGTATTTT
CDR3 protein: CASSQAQGAGTQYF

J gene: TRBJ1-6
V gene: TRBV3-1
D gene: NA
clone size: NA
CDR3 DNA: TGTGCCAGCAGCCAAGTATTAGGCCTCGGGAGGTCACCCCTCCACTTT
CDR3 protein: CASSQVLGLGRSPLHF

J gene: TRBJ1-2
V gene: TRBV6-5
D gene: NA
clone size: NA
CDR3 DNA: TGTGCCAGCAGTTACTCCCGGGGAGGCTATGGCTACACCTTC
CDR3 protein: CASSYSRGGYGYTF

J gene: TRBJ1-6
V gene: TRBV12-3/TRBV12-4
D gene: NA
clone size: many
CDR3 DNA: TGTGCCAGCAGGGAACAGGGAGGGTATTCACCCCTCCACTTT
CDR3 protein: CASREQGGYSPLHF

J gene: TRBJ1-5
V gene: TRBV6-1
D gene: TRBD1
clone size: few
CDR3 DNA: TGTGCCAGCACCCAAGGCCCCGGGACAGATAGCAATCAGCCCCAGCATTTT
CDR3 protein: CASTQGPGTDSNQPQHF

J gene: TRBJ2-3
V gene: TRBV15
D gene: NA
clone size: NA
CDR3 DNA: TGTGCCACCAGCAGTGGACGGGACTCGGCAGATACGCAGTATTTT
CDR3 protein: CATSSGRDSADTQYF

J gene: TRBJ2-5
V gene: TRBV11-2
D gene: NA
clone size: NA
CDR3 DNA: TGTGCCAGTAGTGTCGTGGCTAGCAGAGAGACCCAGTACTTC
CDR3 protein: CASSVVASRETQYF

J gene: TRBJ2-1
V gene: TRBV5-1
D gene: TRBD2
clone size: few
CDR3 DNA: TGCGCCAGCAGGGCGGGAGAAGCGGTTTACAATGAGCAGTTCTTC
CDR3 protein: CASRAGEAVYNEQFF

J gene: TRBJ2-1
V gene: TRBV7-8
D gene: NA
clone size: few
CDR3 DNA: TGTGCCAGCAGCCCCTTCCGGGGGGCACCTAGCTCCTACAATGAGCAGTTCTTC
CDR3 protein: CASSPFRGAPSSYNEQFF

J gene: TRBJ1-3
V gene: TRBV4-3
D gene: NA
clone size: few
CDR3 DNA: TGCGCCAGCAGCCATGATGGGAGCTCTGGAAACACCATATATTTT
CDR3 protein: CASSHDGSSGNTIYF

J gene: TRBJ2-7
V gene: TRBV14
D gene: NA
clone size: few
CDR3 DNA: TGTGCCAGCAGCCAAGATCTGCGTTCTTACGAGCAGTACTTC
CDR3 protein: CASSQDLRSYEQYF

J gene: TRBJ2-2
V gene: TRBV20-1
D gene: NA
clone size: NA
CDR3 DNA: TGCAGAGCTATCGAGCGGAACCTCGGCGGGGAGCTGTTTTTT
CDR3 protein: CRAIERNLGGELFF

J gene: TRBJ2-3
V gene: TRBV6-4
D gene: NA
clone size: few
CDR3 DNA: TGTGCCAGCACAGACTGCACAGATACGCAGTATTTT
CDR3 protein: CASTDCTDTQYF

J gene: TRBJ2-1
V gene: TRBV20-1
D gene: NA
clone size: few
CDR3 DNA: TGCAGTGCAGAAGACTGGGGAGGCAATGAGCAGTTCTTC
CDR3 protein: CSAEDWGGNEQFF

J gene: TRBJ2-4
V gene: TRBV11-1
D gene: NA
clone size: many
CDR3 DNA: TGTGCCAGCAGCAGAGGACTAGCCAAAAACATTCAGTACTTC
CDR3 protein: CASSRGLAKNIQYF

J gene: TRBJ2-1
V gene: TRBV12-3/TRBV12-4
D gene: NA
clone size: many
CDR3 DNA: TGTGCCAGCAGTTTAAAGAGGGACAATGAGCAGTTCTTC
CDR3 protein: CASSLKRDNEQFF

J gene: TRBJ1-1
V gene: TRBV12-3/TRBV12-4
D gene: NA
clone size: few
CDR3 DNA: TGTGCCAGCAGCCCGGACTCCCGGGGGACCACTGAAGCTTTCTTT
CDR3 protein: CASSPDSRGTTEAFF

J gene: TRBJ2-7
V gene: TRBV11-2
D gene: NA
clone size: few
CDR3 DNA: TGTGCCAGCAGTTCTACTGGGGGCACCGAGCAGTACTTC
CDR3 protein: CASSSTGGTEQYF